The rows below give T cell receptor beta chains drawn from one sample of a study of identical twins. TCRdb reprocessed the 5' RACE reads via MiXCR and lists one record per CDR3 protein. The sample holds about 240,000 distinct CDR3 sequences, roughly a tenth seen once. Sequencing was done on a sample of memory T cells sorted from blood. These TCRs come from a man aged 50-60 years in good health. Both conserved end residues are part of each CDR3. Fields, in order: J gene, V gene, D gene, CDR3 protein. D genes are given only for firm matches.

>TRBJ1-2|TRBV9|-
CASSPRHGLEDYGYTF
>TRBJ2-7|TRBV3-1|-
CASSQDSAEAVGYEQYF
>TRBJ2-3|TRBV5-1|TRBD2
CASSTAITSGGSDTQYF
>TRBJ2-2|TRBV7-2|-
CASSGLANTGELFF
>TRBJ2-1|TRBV28|-
CASSPPRDFTPRKEQFF
>TRBJ2-2|TRBV6-2/TRBV6-3|-
CATSVGPNTGELFF
>TRBJ1-1|TRBV6-2/TRBV6-3|TRBD1
CASRKSGGNTEAFF
>TRBJ2-2|TRBV12-3/TRBV12-4|-
CASSPRAETGELFF
>TRBJ1-2|TRBV5-5|-
CASSGLRGRNYGYTF
>TRBJ1-2|TRBV27|-
CASAWRSNYGYTF
>TRBJ2-1|TRBV3-1|TRBD2
CASSPLAGVANEQFF
>TRBJ2-2|TRBV7-8|TRBD1
CASSWTGGFTGELFF
>TRBJ2-7|TRBV7-6|TRBD1
CASSLRTGQGVTKAF
>TRBJ1-1|TRBV7-2|TRBD1
CASSSRDSTEAFF
>TRBJ2-2|TRBV4-1|TRBD2
CASSQGVAGGPTGELFF
>TRBJ2-2|TRBV12-3/TRBV12-4|-
CASSLNAGADTGELFF
>TRBJ1-1|TRBV12-3/TRBV12-4|-
CASSHGGVKNTEAFF
>TRBJ2-3|TRBV20-1|-
CSATRTGFTDTQYF
>TRBJ2-7|TRBV3-1|TRBD1
CASSLGQGPREQYF
>TRBJ1-1|TRBV20-1|-
CSASFNRWDTEAFF
>TRBJ2-1|TRBV9|-
CASSQGLRDEQFF
>TRBJ2-1|TRBV5-4|-
CASSFDTSSYNEQFF
>TRBJ2-4|TRBV11-2|-
CASSLDPGTQNIQYF
>TRBJ2-4|TRBV4-1|TRBD1
CASSHGQGIAKNIQYF
>TRBJ2-3|TRBV11-1|-
CASRDRRTDTQYF
>TRBJ1-5|TRBV6-2/TRBV6-3|-
CASSYTHSNQPQHF
>TRBJ1-3|TRBV6-2/TRBV6-3|-
CASSSTAGNTIYF
>TRBJ2-1|TRBV5-1|TRBD2
CASSLVGLAGGNEQFF
>TRBJ2-1|TRBV5-6|TRBD2
CASRSGLAEYNEQFF
>TRBJ2-1|TRBV6-5|-
CASSYGVSAYNEQFF
>TRBJ1-5|TRBV20-1|-
CSARAGPSRSWPQHF
>TRBJ2-1|TRBV29-1|-
CSVGRIYNEQFF
>TRBJ2-3|TRBV12-3/TRBV12-4|-
CASSPDHTDTQYF
>TRBJ2-5|TRBV7-8|TRBD2
CASIRNLLTSRPPQETQYF
>TRBJ2-2|TRBV27|-
CASSKLATGELFF
>TRBJ2-1|TRBV4-1|-
CASSQEETVHEQFF
>TRBJ2-5|TRBV6-2/TRBV6-3|-
CASSYSSKDQETQYF
>TRBJ1-4|TRBV4-2|-
CASRTDPNEKLFF